These 7 T cell receptor beta chains were sequenced from one sample in a study of shared clonotypes between healthy human individuals. Using immunoSEQ multiplex PCR, the repertoire was profiled, and TCRdb retains in-frame clones only, with some absent. Here the sample spans about 2.5 million clones, 80% to 95% being singletons. The sample consisted of naive CD4+ T cells from PBMCs. Indicated subset: CD45RA+ positively selected. These receptors were obtained from a man younger than 35 in good health. Some clones in this sample may be carry-over from other donors' samples.

This chain uses TRBV30 with TRBJ1-4; D perhaps matches TRBD1 (5 bases). The ends were cut back, 4 bases at V and 16 bases at J, with 19 bases in the middle. CDR3 size: 12 residues. CDR1 and CDR2 (germline): GTSNPN, SVGIG (reference sequence). CDR3 nucleotide sequence: TGTGCCTGGACCCGGGTTGGGGGAGCACCGTTTTTT. The encoded protein is CAWTRVGGAPFF. Full variable domain (outside the CDR3, taken from reference TRBV30 and TRBJ1-4): SQTIHQWPATLVQPVGSPLSLECTVEGTSNPNLYWYRQAAGRGLQLLFYSVGIGQISSEVPQNLSASRPQDRQFILSSKKLLLSDSGFYLCAWTRVGGAPFFGSGTQLSVL.

The chain couples TRBV10-3 to TRBJ2-3; D may correspond to TRBD1 or TRBD2 (5 bases each). The CDR3 runs to 13 residues. Germline V lookup: CDR1 ENHRY, CDR2 SYGVKD. The V gene lost 4 bases and the J gene lost 6 bases, with 11 bases spanning the gap. The CDR3 region is CAISVTGRDTQYF. As DNA, the CDR3 is TGTGCCATCAGTGTGACGGGGCGCGATACGCAGTATTTT.

V is TRBV29-1 and J is TRBJ2-7, with D tentatively TRBD1 (5 bases). The germline gives CDR1 SQVTM, CDR2 ANQGSEA. The CDR3 spans 13 residues. V was cut by 4 bases and J by 3 bases, with 13 bases left in between. CDR3 DNA sequence: TGCAGCGTTGCCAGGGTACATCTCTACGAGCAGTACTTC. This gives the protein CSVARVHLYEQYF.

The chain recombines TRBV5-4 with TRBJ2-3; 16 bases match TRBD2. After removal of 0 bases from V and 2 bases from J, the junction contained 3 bases not matched to a gene. There are 18 residues in the CDR3. CDR1 is SGHNT and CDR2 is YYREEE in the germline V gene (reference sequence). CDR3 amino acids: CASSLGGLAGGPTDTQYF. DNA of the CDR3: TGTGCCAGCAGCTTGGGGGGACTAGCGGGAGGGCCCACAGATACGCAGTATTTT.

The chain recombines TRBV28 with TRBJ2-2; TRBD2 might be the D (5 bases). Looked up from germline, CDR1 is MDHEN and CDR2 is SYDVKM. The V gene lost 1 base and the J gene lost 6 bases, with 12 bases spanning the gap. This CDR3 is built from 15 residues. CDR3 sequence (DNA): TGTGCCAGCAGTTTATCCGGACTGGGTCCCGGGGAGCTGTTTTTT. It specifies CASSLSGLGPGELFF.

This clone occurred once. The J gene is TRBJ2-6, the V gene TRBV7-9, with unresolved D. Trimming pared 5 bases from V and 4 bases from J, leaving 21 bases between. Germline V gives CDR1 SEHNR, CDR2 FQNEAQ (reference sequence). The CDR3 has 18 amino acids. CDR3 sequence: CASSHRAVFVEGANVLTF. CDR3 DNA: TGTGCCAGCAGCCACCGGGCCGTGTTTGTGGAAGGGGCCAACGTCCTGACTTTC. The whole variable domain, filled in from reference TRBV7-9 and TRBJ2-6, reads DTGVSQNPRHKITKRGQNVTFRCDPISEHNRLYWYRQTLGQGPEFLTYFQNEAQLEKSRLLSDRFSAERPKGSFSTLEIQRTEQGDSAMYLCASSHRAVFVEGANVLTFGAGSRLTVL.

The chain uses TRBV28 and TRBJ1-2; D might be TRBD1 (5 bases). Germline values: CDR1 MDHEN, CDR2 SYDVKM. V was cut by 8 bases and J by 0 bases, with 16 bases left in between. This CDR3 has 15 amino acids. In DNA form, the CDR3 reads TGTGCCAGCTCCAAACGGGACGGAGCTAACTATGGCTACACCTTC. This sequence encodes CASSKRDGANYGYTF.